This T cell receptor (beta chain) was sequenced during a study of CD8 T cell repertoires and HIV-1 epitope variants. The data were produced by immunoSEQ multiplex PCR, yet TCRdb's version contains in-frame clones alone and is incomplete. The sample shows some 5,000 clones, 55% to 75% of them seen only once. Notes on this clone: Its specificity is unknown.

The TCR sequence derives from a male donor with HIV. Sample: cultured CD8+ T cells derived from PBMCs.

CDR3 protein: CASSLYPPDLNYGYTF. Here the CDR3 DNA reads TGTGCCAGCAGTTTGTATCCTCCAGACCTTAACTATGGCTACACCTTC. J is TRBJ1-2 and V is TRBV28; D gene uncertain. The CDR3 has 16 amino acids. Between the trimmed V and J ends, which lost 3 bases and 1 base, there was a span of 15 bases. In germline, CDR1 is MDHEN, CDR2 SYDVKM.